This entry is about one T cell receptor (beta chain). Its target is unknown. Measured with immunoSEQ multiplex PCR; TCRdb has only the in-frame clones, and not every one. The sample consists of about 770,000 clones, about two thirds of them appearing once. This sample was included in a study of shared clonotypes between healthy human individuals. Overall study results and limits: Sorted-subset sequencing was shown by rarefaction to be incomplete despite large depth. In general, naive subsets displayed greater estimated richness than memory subsets did.

Input material: memory CD4+ T cells sorted from blood. The subset was: CD45RA-negative fraction. The sequence derives from a woman aged 25 to 45 in good health.

This CDR3 is CASSIREGHSNQPQHF. The DNA for the CDR3 is TGTGCCAGTAGTATTCGCGAGGGGCATAGCAATCAGCCCCAGCATTTT. This sequence joins TRBV19 and TRBJ1-5, with D tentatively TRBD1 (5 bases). Germline CDR1 and CDR2: LNHDA and SQIVND (reference sequence). Trimming left V 3 bases short and J 0 bases short, with 12 bases between. The CDR3 is 16 residues long.